Listed below are T cell receptor beta chains from one sample, sequenced in a study of cytomegalovirus exposure and HLA in healthy donors. Some clones are missing from TCRdb's copy, which holds only in-frame ones; the method was immunoSEQ multiplex PCR. Found here are some 130,000 clones, about 94% of them singletons; the top ten hold approximately 1.8%. Specimen: PBMCs. These receptors all stem from a man aged 18 to 35 in good health and CMV-seropositive. Each CDR3 is given with its conserved first and last residue. The D gene is left open where the match is weak. Not all rows give a size; the values are once, few, many and, for expanded clones, a class.

D,V,J,size,CDR3,DNA
-,TRBV7-9,TRBJ2-3,-,CASSLEDIQSDTQYF,TGTGCCAGCAGCTTAGAGGACATCCAATCAGATACGCAGTATTTT
TRBD2,TRBV19,TRBJ2-1,-,CASSGGRYNAEQFF,TGTGCCAGTTCCGGCGGGAGATACAATGCGGAGCAGTTCTTC
TRBD1,TRBV6-1,TRBJ2-7,-,CASGWTGVYEQYF,TGTGCCAGCGGATGGACAGGAGTCTACGAGCAGTACTTC
-,TRBV25-1,TRBJ2-5,-,CASSTPGLGFEQETQYF,TGTGCCAGCAGTACCCCGGGACTCGGTTTTGAGCAAGAGACCCAGTACTTC
-,TRBV14,TRBJ2-7,-,CASSARDFSYEQYF,TGTGCCAGCAGCGCCCGGGACTTTTCCTACGAGCAGTACTTC
-,TRBV28,TRBJ1-2,-,CASSFSFVGGSYGYTF,TGTGCCAGCAGTTTTAGTTTCGTCGGTGGGAGCTATGGCTACACCTTC
TRBD1,TRBV28,TRBJ2-1,-,CASSPSTGSSYNEQFF,TGTGCCAGCAGTCCGTCGACAGGGTCATCCTACAATGAGCAGTTCTTC
TRBD1,TRBV7-9,TRBJ1-4,-,CASSLADGQGATNEKLFF,TGTGCCAGCAGCTTAGCGGATGGACAGGGGGCAACTAATGAAAAACTGTTTTTT
TRBD1,TRBV5-1,TRBJ1-1,-,CASSSGGQGLNTEAFF,TGCGCCAGCAGCTCGGGGGGACAGGGACTGAACACTGAAGCTTTCTTT
TRBD1,TRBV27,TRBJ2-1,-,CASSSLRQGPSYNEQFF,TGTGCCAGCAGTTCCCTTCGACAGGGCCCTTCCTACAATGAGCAGTTCTTC
TRBD2,TRBV9,TRBJ2-1,-,CASSVVREGGNEQFF,TGTGCCAGCAGCGTAGTGCGGGAGGGGGGTAATGAGCAGTTCTTC
TRBD2,TRBV11-3,TRBJ2-3,-,CASSPGVAGETDTQYF,TGTGCCAGCAGCCCGGGTGTCGCGGGAGAGACAGATACGCAGTATTTT
-,TRBV28,TRBJ1-2,-,CASSLKPGLYGYTF,TGTGCCAGCAGTTTAAAACCGGGACTGTATGGCTACACCTTC
-,TRBV10-3,TRBJ1-6,-,CAISTQGSNSPLHF,TGTGCCATTAGCACACAGGGCTCTAATTCACCCCTCCACTTT
-,TRBV28,TRBJ2-5,-,CASSLSTARRGETQYF,TGTGCCAGCAGTTTGTCAACTGCTAGACGGGGAGAGACCCAGTACTTC
-,TRBV7-9,TRBJ1-2,-,CASSLSGAGTGGYTF,TGTGCCAGCAGCTTATCAGGCGCCGGAACTGGAGGCTACACCTTC
TRBD2,TRBV6-1,TRBJ2-3,-,CASSGSTSGRDTQYF,TGTGCCAGCAGTGGATCGACTAGCGGGCGGGATACGCAGTATTTT
TRBD2,TRBV4-2,TRBJ2-7,-,CASSQERLAVSYEQYF,TGTGCCAGCAGCCAAGAAAGACTAGCGGTATCCTACGAGCAGTACTTC
-,TRBV2,TRBJ2-4,few,CASSEGRVNIQYF,TGTGCCAGCAGTGAGGGCAGGGTAAACATTCAGTACTTC
-,TRBV28,TRBJ2-1,-,CASSLPFRGHEQFF,TGTGCCAGCAGTTTACCCTTCCGAGGGCATGAGCAGTTCTTC
TRBD2,TRBV2,TRBJ2-5,-,CATLREVMETQYF,TGTGCCACCCTTCGGGAGGTGATGGAGACCCAGTACTTC
-,TRBV25-1,TRBJ2-7,-,CASRRDSSYEQYF,TGTGCCAGCAGACGAGACAGCTCCTACGAGCAGTACTTC
-,TRBV28,TRBJ2-7,-,CASGETGYEQYF,TGTGCCAGCGGTGAGACAGGCTACGAGCAGTACTTC
TRBD1,TRBV6-1,TRBJ1-5,-,CAINSRDSNQPQHF,TGTGCCATCAATTCCCGGGACAGTAATCAGCCCCAGCATTTT
-,TRBV15,TRBJ1-2,-,CATSRDLDSNYGYTF,TGTGCCACCAGCAGAGATCTCGACAGTAACTATGGCTACACCTTC
TRBD1,TRBV30,TRBJ1-4,-,CASRDSGEKLFF,TGTGCCTCGCGGGACAGTGGGGAAAAACTGTTTTTT
-,TRBV5-4,TRBJ1-1,-,CASSLDGFTEAFF,TGTGCCAGCAGCTTGGACGGGTTTACTGAAGCTTTCTTT
-,TRBV7-2,TRBJ1-5,-,CASSEGLNNQPQHF,TGTGCCAGCAGCGAGGGACTCAACAATCAGCCCCAGCATTTT
TRBD2,TRBV7-9,TRBJ2-3,-,CASSSGLAGLSTDTQYF,TGTGCCAGCAGCTCAGGACTAGCGGGGCTTAGCACAGATACGCAGTATTTT
TRBD2,TRBV2,TRBJ2-1,-,CASSFSTGTSFNEQFF,TGTGCCAGCAGTTTCTCTACCGGGACTAGCTTTAATGAGCAGTTCTTC
-,TRBV21-1,TRBJ2-3,-,CASSPRGAVLSTDTQYF,TGTGCCAGCAGCCCACGTGGGGCAGTTCTTAGCACAGATACGCAGTATTTT
TRBD1,TRBV7-9,TRBJ1-1,-,CASSPLPGQGASGNTEAFF,TGTGCCAGCAGCCCTTTACCGGGACAGGGGGCTTCGGGGAACACTGAAGCTTTCTTT
TRBD1,TRBV5-5,TRBJ1-4,-,CASSPPQQGNEKLFF,TGTGCCAGCAGCCCGCCGCAACAGGGGAATGAAAAACTGTTTTTT
-,TRBV5-1,TRBJ1-5,-,CASSPVQGPNQPQHF,TGCGCCAGCAGCCCGGTACAGGGACCCAATCAGCCCCAGCATTTT
TRBD1,TRBV5-1,TRBJ1-2,-,CASSLGTGGYGYTF,TGCGCCAGCAGCTTGGGGACAGGGGGCTACGGCTACACCTTC
-,TRBV28,TRBJ2-2,-,CASSHGGELFF,TGTGCCAGCAGTCACGGGGGGGAGCTGTTTTTT
-,TRBV2,TRBJ2-5,-,CASSRTSSEETQYF,TGTGCCAGCAGTCGCACTAGCTCGGAAGAGACCCAGTACTTC
TRBD1,TRBV5-1,TRBJ2-3,-,CASKDRSKTDTQYF,TGCGCCAGCAAGGACAGGTCGAAAACAGATACGCAGTATTTT
TRBD2,TRBV7-2,TRBJ2-1,-,CASSLVSSGKRQFF,TGTGCCAGCAGCTTAGTTAGTAGCGGGAAGCGACAGTTCTTC
-,TRBV2,TRBJ2-2,-,CASSAAGPGTGELFF,TGTGCCAGCAGTGCTGCCGGCCCGGGCACCGGGGAGCTGTTTTTT
-,TRBV9,TRBJ2-7,-,CASSVVGLNVYSSYEQYF,TGTGCCAGCAGCGTAGTAGGACTGAACGTTTACTCCTCCTACGAGCAGTACTTC
TRBD1,TRBV27,TRBJ2-3,-,CASSLKPTGKDTQYF,TGTGCCAGCAGTTTGAAGCCGACAGGGAAAGATACGCAGTATTTT
-,TRBV28,TRBJ2-7,-,CASRDPGPPLYEQYF,TGTGCCAGCAGGGACCCAGGGCCACCACTCTACGAGCAGTACTTC
TRBD2,TRBV18,TRBJ2-3,-,CASSPRGGSSTDTQYF,TGTGCCAGCTCCCCCCGGGGGGGGTCGTCCACAGATACGCAGTATTTT
-,TRBV28,TRBJ1-2,-,CASRKQGINYGYTF,TGTGCCAGCAGAAAACAGGGAATTAACTATGGCTACACCTTC
-,TRBV5-1,TRBJ2-1,-,CASSLGRGLSYNEQFF,TGCGCCAGCAGCTTGGGGCGGGGCCTCTCCTACAATGAGCAGTTCTTC
-,TRBV7-2,TRBJ1-4,-,CASSPGRATNEKLFF,TGTGCCAGCAGTCCCGGCAGGGCAACTAATGAAAAACTGTTTTTT
-,TRBV6-4,TRBJ2-3,-,CASSDGKGSAISTDTQYF,TGTGCCAGCAGTGACGGAAAGGGTAGCGCCATAAGCACAGATACGCAGTATTTT
-,TRBV6-5,TRBJ2-1,-,CASSSLARKHNEQFF,TGTGCCAGCAGTTCTCTAGCGCGAAAACACAATGAGCAGTTCTTC
-,TRBV6-5,TRBJ1-2,-,CASSYSGGSDGYTF,TGTGCCAGCAGTTACTCGGGGGGGTCAGATGGCTACACCTTC
-,TRBV7-2,TRBJ2-1,-,CASSLELVDEQFF,TGTGCCAGCAGCTTAGAACTAGTCGATGAGCAGTTCTTC
-,TRBV9,TRBJ2-7,-,CASSSEVGYEQYF,TGTGCCAGCAGCTCAGAGGTGGGCTACGAGCAGTACTTC
TRBD2,TRBV7-6,TRBJ2-2,-,CASSLLLPGRDYTGELFF,TGTGCCAGCAGCTTACTTCTTCCCGGGAGGGATTACACCGGGGAGCTGTTTTTT
-,TRBV19,TRBJ1-2,-,CASTDVRGARDGYTF,TGTGCCAGTACAGACGTACGTGGAGCGCGCGATGGCTACACCTTC
TRBD1,TRBV6-5,TRBJ1-1,-,CASSWGQGENTEAFF,TGTGCCAGCAGCTGGGGACAGGGAGAGAACACTGAAGCTTTCTTT
-,TRBV5-8,TRBJ1-5,-,CASSWGGQFSNQPQHF,TGTGCCAGCAGCTGGGGAGGGCAGTTTAGCAATCAGCCCCAGCATTTT
-,TRBV18,TRBJ2-7,-,CASSPPRGGQSSYEQYF,TGTGCCAGCTCACCACCGCGAGGAGGACAGAGCTCCTACGAGCAGTACTTC